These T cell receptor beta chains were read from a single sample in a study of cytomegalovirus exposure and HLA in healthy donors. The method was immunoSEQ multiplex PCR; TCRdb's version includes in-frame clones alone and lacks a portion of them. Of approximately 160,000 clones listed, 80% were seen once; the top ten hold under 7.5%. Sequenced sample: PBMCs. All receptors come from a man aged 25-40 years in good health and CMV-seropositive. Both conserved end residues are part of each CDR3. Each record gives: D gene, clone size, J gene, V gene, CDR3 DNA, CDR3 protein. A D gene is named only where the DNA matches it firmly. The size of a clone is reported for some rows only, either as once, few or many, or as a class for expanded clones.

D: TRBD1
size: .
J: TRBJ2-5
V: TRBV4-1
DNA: TGCGCCAGCAGCCAAGATGTGTCAGGGGGAGTTCAAGAGACCCAGTACTTC
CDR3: CASSQDVSGGVQETQYF

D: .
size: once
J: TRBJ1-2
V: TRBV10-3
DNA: TGTGCCAACACCAGGGAGGAGCACTCTGGCTACACCTTC
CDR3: CANTREEHSGYTF

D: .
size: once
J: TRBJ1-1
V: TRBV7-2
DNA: TGTGCCAGCAGCTTAGTCCCATCAGGGACTGAAGCTTTCTTT
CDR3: CASSLVPSGTEAFF

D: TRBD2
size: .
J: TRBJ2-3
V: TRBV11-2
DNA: TGTGCCAGCAGCTCGGGCGGGACTAGCGGGGCCGACTATACGCAGTATTTT
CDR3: CASSSGGTSGADYTQYF

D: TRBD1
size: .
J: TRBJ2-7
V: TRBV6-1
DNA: TGTGCCAGCAGTGAGCGACAGGGGGTCACCTACGAGCAGTACTTC
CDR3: CASSERQGVTYEQYF

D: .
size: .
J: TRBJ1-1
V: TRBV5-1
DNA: TGCGCCAGCAGCTTGTCCGGGATACCGAACACTGAAGCTTTCTTT
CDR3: CASSLSGIPNTEAFF

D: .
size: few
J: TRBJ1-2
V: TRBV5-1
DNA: TGCGCCAGCAGCTATCATACAAACAAGAATTATGGCTACACCTTC
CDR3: CASSYHTNKNYGYTF

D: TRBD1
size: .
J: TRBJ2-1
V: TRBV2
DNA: TGTGCCAGCCAGACTGGACAGGGAGGTAATTTAGAGCAGTTCTTC
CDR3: CASQTGQGGNLEQFF

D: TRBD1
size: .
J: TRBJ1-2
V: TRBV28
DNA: TGTGCCAGCAGCCCTGGTCCAGGGGGTTATGGCTACACCTTC
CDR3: CASSPGPGGYGYTF

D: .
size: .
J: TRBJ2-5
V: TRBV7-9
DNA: TGTGCCAGCAGCCCGGGGGACAGCTCTATGTCACCAGAGACCCAGTACTTC
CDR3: CASSPGDSSMSPETQYF

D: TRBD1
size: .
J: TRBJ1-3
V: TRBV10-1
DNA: TGCGCCAGCCAAGGTCTTAGACAGGGAATTGCTGGAAACACCATATATTTT
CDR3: CASQGLRQGIAGNTIYF

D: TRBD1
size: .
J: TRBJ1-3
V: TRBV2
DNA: TGTGCCAGCAGCCCTGAGACAGGGATCGGAAACACCATATATTTT
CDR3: CASSPETGIGNTIYF

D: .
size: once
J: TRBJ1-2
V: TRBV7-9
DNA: TGTGCCAGCAGCTTAGGGGGGGTTGACGTCGATGGCTACACCTTC
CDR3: CASSLGGVDVDGYTF

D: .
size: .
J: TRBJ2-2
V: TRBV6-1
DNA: TGTGCCAGCCGCGGGGCTTTGAACACCGGGGAGCTGTTTTTT
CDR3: CASRGALNTGELFF

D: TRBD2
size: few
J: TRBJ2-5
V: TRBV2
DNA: TGTGCCAGCAGTCCAGGACTAGCGGGAGGGCAAGAGACCCAGTACTTC
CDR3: CASSPGLAGGQETQYF

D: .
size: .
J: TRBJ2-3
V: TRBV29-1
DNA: TGCAGCGTTGAACAGGGAAGGGGCACAGATACGCAGTATTTT
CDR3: CSVEQGRGTDTQYF

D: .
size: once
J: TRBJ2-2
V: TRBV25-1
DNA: TGTGCCAGCAGACTAGGAGCCACCGGGGAGCTGTTTTTT
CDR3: CASRLGATGELFF

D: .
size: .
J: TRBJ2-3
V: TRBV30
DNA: TGTGCCTGGAGTCCGGTAGCTAGCACAGATACGCAGTATTTT
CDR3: CAWSPVASTDTQYF

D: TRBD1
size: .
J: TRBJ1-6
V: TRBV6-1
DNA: TGTGCCAGCAGTGCGACAGGGGGCGTGAATTCACCCCTCCACTTT
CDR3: CASSATGGVNSPLHF

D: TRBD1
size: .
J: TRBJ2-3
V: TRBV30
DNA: TGTGCCTGGAACAGGGGGCTGGGGTTGTATTTT
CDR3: CAWNRGLGLYF

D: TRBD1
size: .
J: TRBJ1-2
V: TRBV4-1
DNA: TGCGCCAGCAGCCTACGTCCCGGGACAGGGAACTATGGCTACACCTTC
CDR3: CASSLRPGTGNYGYTF

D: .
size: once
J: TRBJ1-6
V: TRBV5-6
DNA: TGTGCCAGCAGCCCCAGGCCCTTAAATTCACCCCTCCACTTT
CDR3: CASSPRPLNSPLHF

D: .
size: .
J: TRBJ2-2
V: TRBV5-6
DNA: TGTGCCAGCAGCTTAAGTTTTGGGGCCCCCACCGGGGAGCTGTTTTTT
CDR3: CASSLSFGAPTGELFF

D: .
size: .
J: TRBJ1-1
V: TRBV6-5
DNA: TGTGCCAGCAGTAGTCAAGGGGGATCCATTACTGAAGCTTTCTTT
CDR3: CASSSQGGSITEAFF

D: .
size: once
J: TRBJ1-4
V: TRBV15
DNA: TGTGCCACCAGCAGGGACTCACGGGAAAAACTGTTTTTT
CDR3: CATSRDSREKLFF

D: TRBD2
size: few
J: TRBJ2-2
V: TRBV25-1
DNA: TGTGCCAGCAGTGGGACTAGCGGGATGAACACCGGGGAGCTGTTTTTT
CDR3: CASSGTSGMNTGELFF

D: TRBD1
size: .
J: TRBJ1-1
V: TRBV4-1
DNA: TGCGCCAGCAAGACCGTACAGGGGGCGCGAGGGGATACTGAAGCTTTCTTT
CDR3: CASKTVQGARGDTEAFF

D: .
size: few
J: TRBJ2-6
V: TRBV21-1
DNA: TGTGCCAGCAGCAAAGTGGGACTAGCGGACCGGTCGGGGGCCAACGTCCTGACTTTC
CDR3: CASSKVGLADRSGANVLTF

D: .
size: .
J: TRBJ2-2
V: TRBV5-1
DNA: TGCGCCAGCAGCACACAGGGAGGGGACACCGGGGAGCTGTTTTTT
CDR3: CASSTQGGDTGELFF